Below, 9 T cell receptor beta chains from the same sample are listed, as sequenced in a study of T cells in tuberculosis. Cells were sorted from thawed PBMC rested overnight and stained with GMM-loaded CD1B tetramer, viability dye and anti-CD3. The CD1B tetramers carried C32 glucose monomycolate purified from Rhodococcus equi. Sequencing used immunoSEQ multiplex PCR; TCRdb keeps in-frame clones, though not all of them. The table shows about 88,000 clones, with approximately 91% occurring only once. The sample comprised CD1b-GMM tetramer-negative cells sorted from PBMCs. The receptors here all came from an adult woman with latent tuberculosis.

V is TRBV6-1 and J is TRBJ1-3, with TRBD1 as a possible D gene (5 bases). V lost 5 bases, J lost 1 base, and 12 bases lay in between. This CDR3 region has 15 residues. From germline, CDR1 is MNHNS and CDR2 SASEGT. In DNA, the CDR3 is TGTGCCAGCAGTTCCAGGGAGGCGTCTGGAAACACCATATATTTT. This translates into CASSSREASGNTIYF.

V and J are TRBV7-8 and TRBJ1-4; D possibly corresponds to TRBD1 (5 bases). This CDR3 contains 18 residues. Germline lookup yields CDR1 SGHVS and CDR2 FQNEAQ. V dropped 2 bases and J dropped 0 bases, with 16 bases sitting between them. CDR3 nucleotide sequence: TGTGCCAGCAGCTTATTGGCGGGACCATATGCAACTAATGAAAAACTGTTTTTT. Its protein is CASSLLAGPYATNEKLFF.

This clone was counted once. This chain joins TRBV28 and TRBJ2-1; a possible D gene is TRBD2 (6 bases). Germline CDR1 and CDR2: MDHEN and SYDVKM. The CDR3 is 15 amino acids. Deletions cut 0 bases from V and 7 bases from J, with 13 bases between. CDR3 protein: CASSLWRDQGNEQFF. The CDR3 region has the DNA TGTGCCAGCAGTTTATGGCGGGACCAAGGGAATGAGCAGTTCTTC.

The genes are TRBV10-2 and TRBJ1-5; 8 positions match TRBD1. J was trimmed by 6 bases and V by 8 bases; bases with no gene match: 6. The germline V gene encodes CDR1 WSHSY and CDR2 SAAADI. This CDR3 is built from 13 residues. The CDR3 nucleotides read TGCGCCAGCGGTGGACAGGGTGGTCAGCCCCAGCATTTT. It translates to CASGGQGGQPQHF.

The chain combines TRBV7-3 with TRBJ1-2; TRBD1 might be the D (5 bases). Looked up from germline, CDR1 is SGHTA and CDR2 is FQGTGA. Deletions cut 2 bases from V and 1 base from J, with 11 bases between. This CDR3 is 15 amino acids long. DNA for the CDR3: TGTGCCAGCAGCTTAGGGGCAGGGTATAACTATGGCTACACCTTC. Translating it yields CASSLGAGYNYGYTF.

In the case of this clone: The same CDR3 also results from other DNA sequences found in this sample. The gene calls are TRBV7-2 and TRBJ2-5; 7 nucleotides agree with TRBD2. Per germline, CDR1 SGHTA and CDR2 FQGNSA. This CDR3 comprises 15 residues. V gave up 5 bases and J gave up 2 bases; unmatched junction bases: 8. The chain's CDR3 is CASSLGGGSQETQYF. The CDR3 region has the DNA TGTGCCAGCAGCCTGGGGGGGGGATCACAAGAGACCCAGTACTTC.

CDR3 loop: CASSQLTSTSTDTQYF. Written as DNA, the CDR3 is TGTGCCAGCAGCCAGCTAACTAGCACTAGCACAGATACGCAGTATTTT. The chain couples TRBV4-2 to TRBJ2-3, with D possibly matching TRBD2 (6 bases). CDR1 LGHNA and CDR2 YNFKEQ come from the germline V gene. This CDR3 contains 16 residues. V was cut by 3 bases and J by 0 bases, with 13 bases left in between.

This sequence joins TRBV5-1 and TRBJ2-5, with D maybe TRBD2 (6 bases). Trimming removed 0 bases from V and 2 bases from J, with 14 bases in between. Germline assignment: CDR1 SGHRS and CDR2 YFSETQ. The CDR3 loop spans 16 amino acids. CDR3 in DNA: TGCGCCAGCAGCTTGGCCGGCAAACGGGGGCAAGAGACCCAGTACTTC. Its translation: CASSLAGKRGQETQYF.

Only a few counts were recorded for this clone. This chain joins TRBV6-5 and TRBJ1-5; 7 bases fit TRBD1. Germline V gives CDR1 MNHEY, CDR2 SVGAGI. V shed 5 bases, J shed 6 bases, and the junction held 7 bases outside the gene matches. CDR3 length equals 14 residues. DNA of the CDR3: TGTGCCAGCAGTGAACTAGGGGGCGGTCAGCCCCAGCATTTT. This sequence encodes CASSELGGGQPQHF.